This paragraph covers one T cell receptor beta chain sequence. This sample was taken from a study of CD8 T cells in Susac syndrome. With random hexamers, reverse transcription was performed on about 0.45 to 1 ug of RNA. TCRdb itself ran the immunoSEQ multiplex PCR reads through MiXCR, one entry per CDR3 protein. The table includes about 76,000 distinct CDR3 sequences, over 75% detected once. The sequence was obtained from a human donor with multiple sclerosis. The sequencing input was CD8+ T cells from PBMCs.

CDR3 sequence reads: CASSLEGDGSETQYF. The DNA for the CDR3 is TGCGCCAGCAGCTTGGAGGGAGACGGTTCGGAGACCCAGTACTTC. The rearrangement uses TRBV5-1 and TRBJ2-5; D perhaps matches TRBD2 (5 bases). The CDR3 has 15 amino acids. V was clipped by 0 bases and J by 5 bases, with 14 bases between them. Germline CDR1 and CDR2: SGHRS and YFSETQ. The whole variable domain, filled in from reference TRBV5-1 and TRBJ2-5, reads KAGVTQTPRYLIKTRGQQVTLSCSPISGHRSVSWYQQTPGQGLQFLFEYFSETQRNKGNFPGRFSGRQFSNSRSEMNVSTLELGDSALYLCASSLEGDGSETQYFGPGTRLLVL.